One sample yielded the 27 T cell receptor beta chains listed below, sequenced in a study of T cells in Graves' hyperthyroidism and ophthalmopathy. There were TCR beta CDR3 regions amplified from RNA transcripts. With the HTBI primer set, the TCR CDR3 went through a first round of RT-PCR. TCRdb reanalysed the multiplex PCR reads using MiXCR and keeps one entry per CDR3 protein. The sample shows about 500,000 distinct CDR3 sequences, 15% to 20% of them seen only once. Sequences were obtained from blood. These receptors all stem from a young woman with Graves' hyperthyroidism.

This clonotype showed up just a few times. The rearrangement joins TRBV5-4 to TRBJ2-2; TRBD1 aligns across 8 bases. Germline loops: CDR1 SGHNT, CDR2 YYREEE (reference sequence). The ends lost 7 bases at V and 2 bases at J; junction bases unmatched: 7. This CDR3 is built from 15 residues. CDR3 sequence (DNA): TGTGCCAGCGTATCGACAGGGGTTAACACCGGGGAGCTGTTTTTT. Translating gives CASVSTGVNTGELFF. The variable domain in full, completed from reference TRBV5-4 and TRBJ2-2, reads ETGVTQSPTHLIKTRGQQVTLRCSSQSGHNTVSWYQQALGQGPQFIFQYYREEENGRGNFPPRFSGLQFPNYSSELNVNALELDDSALYLCASVSTGVNTGELFFGEGSRLTVL.

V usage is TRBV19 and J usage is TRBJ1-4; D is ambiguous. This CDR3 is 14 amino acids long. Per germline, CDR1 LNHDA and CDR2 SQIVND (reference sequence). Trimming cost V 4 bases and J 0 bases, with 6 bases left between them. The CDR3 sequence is CASSKEATNEKLFF. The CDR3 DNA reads TGTGCCAGTAGTAAGGAGGCAACTAATGAAAAACTGTTTTTT.

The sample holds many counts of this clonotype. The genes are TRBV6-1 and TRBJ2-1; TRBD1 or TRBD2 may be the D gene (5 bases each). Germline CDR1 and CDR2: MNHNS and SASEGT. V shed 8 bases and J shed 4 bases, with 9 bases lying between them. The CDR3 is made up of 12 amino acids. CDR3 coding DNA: TGTGCCAGCGGAGGACAATACAATGAGCAGTTCTTC. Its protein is CASGGQYNEQFF.

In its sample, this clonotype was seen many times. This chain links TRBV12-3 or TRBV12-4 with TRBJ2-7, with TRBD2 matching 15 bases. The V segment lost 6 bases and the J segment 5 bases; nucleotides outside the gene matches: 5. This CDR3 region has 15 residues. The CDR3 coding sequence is TGTGCCAGCAGCCTGGGACTAGCGGGGGGTGACGAGCAGTACTTC. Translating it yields CASSLGLAGGDEQYF.

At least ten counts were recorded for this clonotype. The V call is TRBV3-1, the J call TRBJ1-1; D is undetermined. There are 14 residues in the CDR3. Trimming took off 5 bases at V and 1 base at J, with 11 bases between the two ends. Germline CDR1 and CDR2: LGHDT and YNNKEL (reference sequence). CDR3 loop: CASSASPPNTEAFF. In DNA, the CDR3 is TGTGCCAGCAGCGCAAGCCCCCCGAACACTGAAGCTTTCTTT. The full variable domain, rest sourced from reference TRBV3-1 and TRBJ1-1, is DTAVSQTPKYLVTQMGNDKSIKCEQNLGHDTMYWYKQDSKKFLKIMFSYNNKELIINETVPNRFSPKSPDKAHLNLHINSLELGDSAVYFCASSASPPNTEAFFGQGTRLTVV.

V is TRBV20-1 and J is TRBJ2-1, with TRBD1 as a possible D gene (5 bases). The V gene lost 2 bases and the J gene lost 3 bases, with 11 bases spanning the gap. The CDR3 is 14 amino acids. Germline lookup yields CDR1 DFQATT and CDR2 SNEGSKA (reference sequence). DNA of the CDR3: TGCAGTGCTAGATTCGAGGACAACTACAATGAGCAGTTCTTC. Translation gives CSARFEDNYNEQFF.

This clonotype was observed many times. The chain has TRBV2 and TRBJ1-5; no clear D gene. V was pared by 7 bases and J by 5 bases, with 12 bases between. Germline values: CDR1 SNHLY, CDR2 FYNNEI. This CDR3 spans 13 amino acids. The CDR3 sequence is CASNTGQYQPQHF. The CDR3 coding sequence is TGTGCCAGCAATACCGGCCAATATCAGCCCCAGCATTTT.

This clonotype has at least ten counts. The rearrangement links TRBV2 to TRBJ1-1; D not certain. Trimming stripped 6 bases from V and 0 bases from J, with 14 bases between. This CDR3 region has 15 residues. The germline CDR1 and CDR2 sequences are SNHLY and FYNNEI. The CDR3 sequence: CASRVRQPMNTEAFF. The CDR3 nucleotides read TGTGCCAGCAGAGTCCGGCAGCCAATGAACACTGAAGCTTTCTTT.

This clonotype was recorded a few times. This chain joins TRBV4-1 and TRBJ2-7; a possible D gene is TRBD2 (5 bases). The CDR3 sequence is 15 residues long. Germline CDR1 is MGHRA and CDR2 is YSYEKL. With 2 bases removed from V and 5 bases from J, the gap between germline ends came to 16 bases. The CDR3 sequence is CASSQTSMGSHEQYF. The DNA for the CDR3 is TGCGCCAGCAGCCAAACAAGTATGGGGAGCCACGAGCAGTACTTC.

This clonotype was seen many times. As DNA, the CDR3 is TGTGCCAGCAGCACGCCGCTAGCGGGAGGGTTGGCGGATACGCAGTATTTT. This sequence encodes CASSTPLAGGLADTQYF. This chain uses TRBV7-8 with TRBJ2-3; 12 bases are shared with TRBD2. V trimming: 5 bases; J trimming: 6 bases; junction bases outside the gene matches: 12. The CDR3 length is 17 residues. Per germline, CDR1 SGHVS and CDR2 FQNEAQ.

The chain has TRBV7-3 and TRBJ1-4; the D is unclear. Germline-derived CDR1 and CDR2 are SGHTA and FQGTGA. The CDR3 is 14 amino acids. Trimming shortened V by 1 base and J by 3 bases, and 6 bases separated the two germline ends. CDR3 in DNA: TGTGCCAGCAGCTTAAAGCAGTCTAATGAAAAACTGTTTTTT. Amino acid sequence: CASSLKQSNEKLFF. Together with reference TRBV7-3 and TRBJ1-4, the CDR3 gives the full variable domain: GAGVSQTPSNKVTEKGKYVELRCDPISGHTALYWYRQSLGQGPEFLIYFQGTGAADDSGLPNDRFFAVRPEGSVSTLKIQRTERGDSAVYLCASSLKQSNEKLFFGSGTQLSVL.

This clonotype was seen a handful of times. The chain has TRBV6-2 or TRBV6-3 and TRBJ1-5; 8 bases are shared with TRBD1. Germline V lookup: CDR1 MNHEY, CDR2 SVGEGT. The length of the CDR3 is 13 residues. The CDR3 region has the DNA TGTACAAATGGACAGGGAGAGGATCAGCCCCAGCATTTT. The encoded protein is CTNGQGEDQPQHF.

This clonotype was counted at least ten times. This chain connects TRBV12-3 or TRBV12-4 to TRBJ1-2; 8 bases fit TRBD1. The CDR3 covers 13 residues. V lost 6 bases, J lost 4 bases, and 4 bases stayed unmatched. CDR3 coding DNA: TGTGCCAGCAGGGACAGGGTTTTCTATGGCTACACCTTC. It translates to CASRDRVFYGYTF.

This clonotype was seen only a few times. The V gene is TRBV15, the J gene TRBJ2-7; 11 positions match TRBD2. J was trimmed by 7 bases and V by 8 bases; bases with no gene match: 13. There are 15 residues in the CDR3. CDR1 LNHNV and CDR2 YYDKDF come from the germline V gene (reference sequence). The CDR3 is CATGLRTSGQNEQYF. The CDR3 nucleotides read TGTGCCACCGGACTCCGGACTAGCGGGCAGAATGAGCAGTACTTC.

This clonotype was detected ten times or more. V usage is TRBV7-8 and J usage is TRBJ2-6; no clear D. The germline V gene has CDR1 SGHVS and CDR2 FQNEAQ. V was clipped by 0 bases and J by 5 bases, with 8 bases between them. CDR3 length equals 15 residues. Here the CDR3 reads CASSLANRRANVLTF. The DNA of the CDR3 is TGTGCCAGCAGCTTAGCTAATCGTAGGGCCAACGTCCTGACTTTC.

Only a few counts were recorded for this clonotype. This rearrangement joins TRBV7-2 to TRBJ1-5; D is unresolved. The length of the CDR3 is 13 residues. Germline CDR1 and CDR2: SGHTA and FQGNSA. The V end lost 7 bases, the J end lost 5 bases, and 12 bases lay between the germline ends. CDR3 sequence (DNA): TGTGCCAGCACCTTGTGGGCGGATCAGCCCCAGCATTTT. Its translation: CASTLWADQPQHF. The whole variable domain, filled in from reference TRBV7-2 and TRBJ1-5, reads GAGVSQSPSNKVTEKGKDVELRCDPISGHTALYWYRQSLGQGLEFLIYFQGNSAPDKSGLPSDRFSAERTGGSVSTLTIQRTQQEDSAVYLCASTLWADQPQHFGDGTRLSIL.

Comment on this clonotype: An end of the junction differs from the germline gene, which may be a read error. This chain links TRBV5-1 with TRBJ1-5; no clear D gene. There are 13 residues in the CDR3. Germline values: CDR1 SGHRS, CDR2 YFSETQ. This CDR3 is CASSLAGNQPQRF. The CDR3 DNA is TGCGCCAGCAGCTTGGCGGGCAATCAGCCCCAGCGTTTT.

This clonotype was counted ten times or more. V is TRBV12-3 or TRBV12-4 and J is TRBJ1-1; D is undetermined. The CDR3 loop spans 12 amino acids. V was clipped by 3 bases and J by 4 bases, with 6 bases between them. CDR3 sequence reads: CASSLAGTEAFF. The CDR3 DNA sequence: TGTGCCAGCAGTTTGGCCGGCACTGAAGCTTTCTTT.

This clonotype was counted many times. The CDR3 sequence: CASSVYKNTEAFF. In nucleotides, the CDR3 is TGTGCCAGCAGTGTGTACAAGAACACTGAAGCTTTCTTT. The J gene is TRBJ1-1, the V gene TRBV28, with D uncertain. Germline CDR1 and CDR2: MDHEN and SYDVKM. With 5 bases removed from V and 1 base from J, the gap between germline ends came to 8 bases. The CDR3 runs 13 residues. Full variable domain (missing parts from reference TRBV28 and TRBJ1-1): DVKVTQSSRYLVKRTGEKVFLECVQDMDHENMFWYRQDPGLGLRLIYFSYDVKMKEKGDIPEGYSVSREKKERFSLILESASTNQTSMYLCASSVYKNTEAFFGQGTRLTVV.

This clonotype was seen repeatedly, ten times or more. CDR3 nucleotide sequence: TGTGCCAGCCTAGGACTAGCCCCCCTGTACGAGCAGTACTTC. This encodes CASLGLAPLYEQYF. J is TRBJ2-7 and V is TRBV28; 8 nucleotides align to TRBD2. The CDR3 length is 14 residues. Germline CDR1 is MDHEN and CDR2 is SYDVKM. The V segment lost 8 bases and the J segment 4 bases; nucleotides outside the gene matches: 10.

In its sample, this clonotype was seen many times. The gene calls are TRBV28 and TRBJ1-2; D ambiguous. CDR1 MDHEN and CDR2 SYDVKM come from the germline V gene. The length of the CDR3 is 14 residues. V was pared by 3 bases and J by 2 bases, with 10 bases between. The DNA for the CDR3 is TGTGCCAGCAGTTTGCCTCTATACAACTATGGCTACACCTTC. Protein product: CASSLPLYNYGYTF.

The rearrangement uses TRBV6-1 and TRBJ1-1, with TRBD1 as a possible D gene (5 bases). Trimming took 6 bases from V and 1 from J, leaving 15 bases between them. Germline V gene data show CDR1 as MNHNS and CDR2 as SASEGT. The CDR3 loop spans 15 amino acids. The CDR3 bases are TGTGCCAGCAGGACACAGGCGTCAGCGAACACTGAAGCTTTCTTT. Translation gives CASRTQASANTEAFF.

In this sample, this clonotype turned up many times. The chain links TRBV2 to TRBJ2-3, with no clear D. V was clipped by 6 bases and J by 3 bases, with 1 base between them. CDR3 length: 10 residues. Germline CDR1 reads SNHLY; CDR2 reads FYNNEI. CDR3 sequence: CASRTDTQYF. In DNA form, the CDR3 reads TGTGCCAGCAGGACAGATACGCAGTATTTT.

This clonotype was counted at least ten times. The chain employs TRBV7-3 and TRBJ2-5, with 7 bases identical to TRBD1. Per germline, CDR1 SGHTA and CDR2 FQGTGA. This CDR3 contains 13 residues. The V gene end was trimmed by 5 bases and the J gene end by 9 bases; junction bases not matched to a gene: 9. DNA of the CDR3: TGTGCCAGCAGCCCGACAGGGTCAAGGGCCCAGTACTTC. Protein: CASSPTGSRAQYF.

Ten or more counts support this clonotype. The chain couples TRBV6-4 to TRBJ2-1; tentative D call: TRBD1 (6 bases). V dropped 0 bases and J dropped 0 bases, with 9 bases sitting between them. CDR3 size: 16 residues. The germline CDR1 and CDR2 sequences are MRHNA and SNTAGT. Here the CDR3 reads CASSDSTGSSYNEQFF. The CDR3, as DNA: TGTGCCAGCAGTGACTCCACAGGGAGCTCCTACAATGAGCAGTTCTTC.

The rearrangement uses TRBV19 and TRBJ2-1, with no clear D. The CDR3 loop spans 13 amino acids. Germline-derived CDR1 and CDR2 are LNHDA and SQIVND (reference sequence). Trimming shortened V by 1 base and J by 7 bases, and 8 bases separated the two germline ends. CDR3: CASSIGKGNEQFF. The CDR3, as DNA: TGTGCCAGTAGTATAGGGAAGGGTAATGAGCAGTTCTTC.

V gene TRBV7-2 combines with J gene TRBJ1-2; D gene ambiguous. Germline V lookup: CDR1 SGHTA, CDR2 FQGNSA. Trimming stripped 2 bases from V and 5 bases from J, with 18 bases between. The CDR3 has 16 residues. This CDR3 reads CASSLSLQAAGYGYTF. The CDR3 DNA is TGTGCCAGCAGCTTAAGCTTGCAGGCCGCGGGGTATGGCTACACCTTC.